The 25 T cell receptor beta chains listed next were all sequenced from one sample in a study of T cell changes during pregnancy in multiple sclerosis. Data came from immunoSEQ multiplex PCR; TCRdb stores just in-frame clones and leaves some out. The sample holds tens of thousands of clones, approximately 90% seen once. The specimen was CD8+ T cells from peripheral blood mononuclear cells, collected in the third trimester of pregnancy. All receptors derive from a female donor with multiple sclerosis, enrolled in a pregnancy study.

V is TRBV10-1 and J is TRBJ1-1; D is perhaps TRBD1 (5 bases). V shed 3 bases and J shed 9 bases, with 11 bases lying between them. The germline gives CDR1 WNHNN, CDR2 SYGVQD (reference sequence). This CDR3 has 12 residues. CDR3 nucleotide sequence: TGCGCCAGCAGTGACCCCGGACACCAAGCTTTCTTT. Its protein is CASSDPGHQAFF.

The chain joins TRBV27 to TRBJ2-2, with unresolved D. Trimming took off 0 bases at V and 5 bases at J, with 16 bases between the two ends. Germline V gene lookup returns CDR1 MNHEY and CDR2 SMNVEV (reference sequence). This CDR3 has 17 amino acids. The CDR3 sequence: CASSLSILFTVTGELFF. In DNA form, the CDR3 reads TGTGCCAGCAGTTTATCGATTCTCTTTACTGTGACCGGGGAGCTGTTTTTT.

The table lists this clone with a few counts. The chain uses TRBV29-1 and TRBJ2-7, with a possible D match to TRBD2 (6 bases). V lost 4 bases and J 2 bases, leaving 18 bases between the germline ends. This CDR3 has 15 amino acids. Germline loops: CDR1 SQVTM, CDR2 ANQGSEA. The CDR3 DNA reads as TGCAGCGTTGTGCTTCTAGCGACGGTGGCCTACGAGCAGTACTTC. Translation gives CSVVLLATVAYEQYF.

This chain joins TRBV5-4 and TRBJ2-7, with TRBD2 matching 10 bases. Germline loops: CDR1 SGHNT, CDR2 YYREEE (reference sequence). The V segment lost 3 bases and the J segment 4 bases; nucleotides outside the gene matches: 10. This CDR3 comprises 16 residues. This CDR3 reads CASSYGLAGEGYEQYF. CDR3 in DNA: TGTGCCAGCAGCTATGGGCTAGCGGGAGAGGGATACGAGCAGTACTTC.

This clone was recorded only once. This rearrangement joins TRBV4-1 to TRBJ2-4; TRBD1 might be the D (7 bases). The germline CDR1 and CDR2 sequences are MGHRA and YSYEKL. Trimming stripped 3 bases from V and 5 bases from J, with 17 bases between. This CDR3 is 16 amino acids long. CDR3 coding DNA: TGCGCCAGCAGCCAGCCCCCTCGCGGGACAGAAAACATTCAGTACTTC. Translated: CASSQPPRGTENIQYF.

The chain recombines TRBV15 with TRBJ1-5; D not certain. The CDR3 sequence is 15 residues long. V was clipped by 1 base and J by 0 bases, with 7 bases between them. Germline values: CDR1 LNHNV, CDR2 YYDKDF (reference sequence). CDR3 in amino acids: CATSRVKLSNQPQHF. In DNA, the CDR3 is TGTGCCACCAGCAGAGTCAAGCTTAGCAATCAGCCCCAGCATTTT.

The V gene is TRBV7-8, the J gene TRBJ1-1; D perhaps matches TRBD1 (5 bases). Trimming pared 2 bases from V and 2 bases from J, leaving 12 bases between. CDR1 and CDR2 from the germline V gene are SGHVS and FQNEAQ. The CDR3 totals 15 residues. CDR3 DNA: TGTGCCAGCAGCTTATGGCGGGGCGCTAACACTGAAGCTTTCTTT. Its protein is CASSLWRGANTEAFF.

The chain couples TRBV27 to TRBJ2-1; 7 bases agree with TRBD2. CDR1 and CDR2 from the germline V gene are MNHEY and SMNVEV (reference sequence). V lost 5 bases to trimming and J lost 5 bases; unmatched junction nucleotides: 9. The length of the CDR3 is 15 residues. CDR3 bases: TGTGCCAGCAGTAGATGGGGGGGTGAGGACAATGAGCAGTTCTTC. It yields the protein CASSRWGGEDNEQFF.

The V gene is TRBV27, the J gene TRBJ1-3; D perhaps matches TRBD1 (6 bases). In germline, CDR1 is MNHEY, CDR2 SMNVEV (reference sequence). The V gene lost 6 bases and the J gene lost 0 bases, with 15 bases spanning the gap. There are 16 residues in the CDR3. The CDR3 region is CASRSLGGSSGNTIYF. As DNA, the CDR3 is TGTGCCAGCAGGAGCTTAGGGGGTAGCTCTGGAAACACCATATATTTT.

The chain links TRBV10-2 to TRBJ2-3, with 16 bases that match TRBD2. V lost 0 bases, J lost 3 bases, and 18 bases stayed unmatched. Germline V gene data show CDR1 as WSHSY and CDR2 as SAAADI. This CDR3 is built from 23 residues. CDR3 in amino acids: CASSESWNPGTSGRALSTDTQYF. For the CDR3, the DNA is TGCGCCAGCAGTGAGTCATGGAACCCCGGGACTAGCGGGAGGGCCCTGAGTACAGATACGCAGTATTTT.

This sequence joins TRBV29-1 and TRBJ2-2, with a possible D match to TRBD1 (7 bases). CDR1 SQVTM and CDR2 ANQGSEA come from the germline V gene. V was cut by 3 bases and J by 1 base, with 12 bases left in between. CDR3 length: 15 residues. The CDR3 spells CSVEGGQMNTGELFF. CDR3 coding DNA: TGCAGCGTTGAGGGGGGACAGATGAACACCGGGGAGCTGTTTTTT.

This clone has just one count. V usage is TRBV4-2 and J usage is TRBJ2-1; 14 bases are a match to TRBD2. Trimming took 3 bases from V and 2 from J; bases not matched to a gene: 3. The CDR3 is made up of 17 amino acids. Germline CDR1 and CDR2: LGHNA and YNFKEQ. The DNA of the CDR3 is TGTGCCAGCAGCCAGGGGACTAGCGGGGGAACCTACAATGAGCAGTTCTTC. As protein: CASSQGTSGGTYNEQFF.

This chain uses TRBV5-8 with TRBJ2-1; TRBD2 matches at 9 bases. The CDR3 length is 20 residues. Germline V lookup: CDR1 SGHTS, CDR2 YDEGEE. V shed 7 bases and J 4 bases; nucleotides not matched to a gene: 24. CDR3 amino acids: CASPGRRTSATLGDYNEQFF. The CDR3 nucleotides read TGTGCCAGCCCCGGGCGGAGGACTAGCGCTACATTGGGGGATTACAATGAGCAGTTCTTC.

This clone appeared once. This chain joins TRBV10-1 and TRBJ2-7; 8 nucleotides agree with TRBD1. J lost 0 bases, V lost 10 bases, and 5 bases had no gene match. The CDR3 consists of 13 residues. Germline V gene sequence: CDR1 WNHNN, CDR2 SYGVQD (reference sequence). This chain's CDR3 is CATRGQDSYEQYF. The CDR3, as DNA: TGCGCCACCCGGGGACAGGACTCCTACGAGCAGTACTTC.

This sequence joins TRBV7-9 and TRBJ1-2; TRBD1 agrees at 7 bases. The CDR3 totals 17 residues. The germline V gene has CDR1 SEHNR and CDR2 FQNEAQ (reference sequence). V dropped 2 bases and J dropped 4; count of bases not matched to a gene: 13. Here the CDR3 reads CASSLPLGTVPLYGYTF. The CDR3 DNA sequence: TGTGCCAGCAGCTTACCGCTGGGGACAGTCCCTCTCTATGGCTACACCTTC.

The V and J genes are TRBV27 and TRBJ2-1, with 7 nucleotides matching TRBD2. Germline assignment: CDR1 MNHEY and CDR2 SMNVEV (reference sequence). This CDR3 region has 16 residues. V shed 1 base and J 3 bases; nucleotides not matched to a gene: 6. The CDR3 DNA reads TGTGCCAGCAGTTTATGGGCTAGCGGTAACTACAATGAGCAGTTCTTC. As protein: CASSLWASGNYNEQFF.

This chain joins TRBV6-4 and TRBJ2-7; 9 bases are shared with TRBD1. CDR1 is MRHNA and CDR2 is SNTAGT in the germline V gene. V lost 3 bases, J lost 3 bases, and 6 bases stayed unmatched. This CDR3 has 15 amino acids. The DNA of the CDR3 is TGTGCCAGCAGTGAGGAACCGGGACAGGGCTACGAGCAGTACTTC. Translation gives CASSEEPGQGYEQYF.

This chain joins TRBV6-4 and TRBJ2-3; the D gene is possibly TRBD2 (5 bases). Germline CDR1 MRHNA, CDR2 SNTAGT. With 3 bases removed from V and 6 bases from J, the gap between germline ends came to 16 bases. The CDR3 is 15 amino acids. In DNA, the CDR3 is TGTGCCAGCAGTGAGGAGGCGGGTGAAACGGATACGCAGTATTTT. Encoded protein: CASSEEAGETDTQYF.

In its sample, this clone was seen a few times. CDR3 sequence (DNA): TGCGCCAGCAGCCAAGGAGAGGATGCGACAGGGAACTATGGCTACACCTTC. This sequence encodes CASSQGEDATGNYGYTF. The chain couples TRBV4-1 to TRBJ1-2, with 7 bases identical to TRBD1. With V trimmed by 1 base and J by 2 bases, 10 bases remained unmatched. CDR1 and CDR2 (germline): MGHRA, YSYEKL. CDR3 length equals 17 residues.

This clone has only a few counts. The chain recombines TRBV27 with TRBJ2-7; 7 bases fit TRBD1. The CDR3 covers 14 residues. The germline gives CDR1 MNHEY, CDR2 SMNVEV (reference sequence). The V gene end was trimmed by 8 bases and the J gene end by 0 bases; junction bases not matched to a gene: 7. The DNA for the CDR3 is TGTGCCAGCGGCTGGACAGGCGGCTCCTACGAGCAGTACTTC. The encoded protein is CASGWTGGSYEQYF.

The gene calls are TRBV4-3 and TRBJ2-7; 7 nucleotides align to TRBD2. V lost 0 bases to trimming and J lost 3 bases; unmatched junction nucleotides: 5. Per the germline V gene, CDR1 is LGHNA and CDR2 is YSLEER. The CDR3 sequence is 15 residues long. CDR3 DNA: TGCGCCAGCAGCCAAGATTTAGCGGGTGTCTACGAGCAGTACTTC. Amino acid sequence: CASSQDLAGVYEQYF.

The rearrangement joins TRBV4-2 to TRBJ2-1; TRBD2 aligns across 8 bases. The germline V gene encodes CDR1 LGHNA and CDR2 YNFKEQ. Trimming at V came to 1 base and at J to 4 bases, leaving 9 bases not matched to a gene. The CDR3 consists of 17 residues. The CDR3 bases are TGTGCCAGCAGCCAAGTACGGAGCGGGGGACCGTACAATGAGCAGTTCTTC. Translating gives CASSQVRSGGPYNEQFF.

The chain carries TRBV27 and TRBJ1-2; possible D gene TRBD1, 5 bases. Germline-derived CDR1 and CDR2 are MNHEY and SMNVEV (reference sequence). This CDR3 spans 13 amino acids. The ends were cut back, 8 bases at V and 4 bases at J, with 14 bases in the middle. The CDR3 DNA reads TGTGCCAGCTCCCCAGGGTCCTCCTATGGCTACACCTTC. Translating it yields CASSPGSSYGYTF.

The chain uses TRBV5-1 and TRBJ2-5; possibly TRBD2 for D (6 bases). V lost 4 bases to trimming and J lost 4 bases, with 14 bases between them. The CDR3 spans 14 residues. Germline values: CDR1 SGHRS, CDR2 YFSETQ. The DNA for the CDR3 is TGCGCCAGCAGCCCGGACTACAACCCAGAGACCCAGTACTTC. It is translated as CASSPDYNPETQYF.

The chain combines TRBV5-1 with TRBJ1-1, with 9 bases that match TRBD1. The CDR3 has 14 residues. With 4 bases clipped from V and 6 bases from J, the junction kept 7 bases outside the gene matches. CDR1 and CDR2 (germline): SGHRS, YFSETQ. The CDR3: CASSGGTGNAEAFF. CDR3 DNA sequence: TGCGCCAGCAGCGGTGGGACAGGGAATGCTGAAGCTTTCTTT.